The 27 T cell receptor beta chains in this list originate from one sample, sequenced in a study of T-cell reconstitution after alpha-beta-depleted transplantation in children (dated by TCRdb to 2016 to 2017). The protocol used for the library was PCR. These reads were obtained on an Illumina HiSeq 2500. TCR library preparation used molecular barcoding, with unique molecular identifiers applied to normalize quantification of the TCRbeta repertoire. TCRdb redid the processing of the public reads, applying fastp at Q25 and MiXCR, and retained in-frame beta chains. Duplicate CDR3 protein sequences are folded into a single record with the most common DNA and genes. The sample includes some 200,000 distinct CDR3 sequences, with approximately 8.4% observed a single time. 35% of the sample lies in the top ten. In light of the paper, this sample's treatment or condition label describes: allogeneic hematopoietic cell transplantation with graft depleted of TCRalphabeta T cells and CD19 B cells.

Sequencing used PBMCs, mostly from graft donor cells, obtained 360 days after TCRalphabeta/CD19-depleted stem cell transplant. The source is a male patient aged 2-9 years who had a stem cell transplant for acute myeloid leukemia, so the T cells may come from the graft donor.

This clonotype has more than one count but fewer than ten. The chain has TRBV20-1 and TRBJ1-4; D gene unclear. Looked up from germline, CDR1 is DFQATT and CDR2 is SNEGSKA (reference sequence). The germline V and J ends were trimmed by 1 base and 5 bases, with 17 bases remaining between them. CDR3 length: 16 amino acids. CDR3 residues: CSARVGVWVDNEKLFF. The CDR3 nucleotides read TGCAGTGCTAGAGTGGGTGTTTGGGTTGACAATGAAAAACTGTTTTTT.

This clonotype was found a few times. V is TRBV6-2 or TRBV6-3 and J is TRBJ1-1, with D perhaps matching TRBD1 (6 bases). Germline V gene data show CDR1 as MNHEY and CDR2 as SVGEGT. The CDR3 has 19 amino acids. Deletions cut 4 bases from V and 1 base from J, with 25 bases between. The CDR3: CASSSPIRGGVARNTEAFF. CDR3 bases: TGTGCCAGCAGTTCCCCGATCCGAGGGGGGGTAGCGAGGAACACTGAAGCTTTCTTT.

The genes are TRBV18 and TRBJ1-6; D remains unclear. Deletions cut 1 base from V and 8 bases from J, with 6 bases between. The CDR3 runs to 13 residues. Germline lookup yields CDR1 KGHSH and CDR2 LQKENI. CDR3 sequence: CASSPHTDSPLHF. The CDR3 region has the DNA TGTGCCAGCTCACCACATACCGATTCACCCCTCCACTTT.

The V call is TRBV6-1, the J call TRBJ2-1; possibly TRBD2 for D (5 bases). The CDR3 is 14 amino acids. Germline-derived CDR1 and CDR2 are MNHNS and SASEGT. Trimming took off 7 bases at V and 1 base at J, with 11 bases between the two ends. This CDR3 is CASNAPGSYNEQFF. For the CDR3, the DNA is TGTGCCAGCAATGCCCCGGGGTCCTACAATGAGCAGTTCTTC.

This clonotype has ten or more counts. This sequence joins TRBV2 and TRBJ2-1; D tentatively fits TRBD1 or TRBD2 (6 bases each). The CDR3 has 15 residues. The V gene lost 4 bases and the J gene lost 6 bases, with 16 bases spanning the gap. The germline gives CDR1 SNHLY, CDR2 FYNNEI. CDR3: CASSVTGALTNEQFF. The DNA of the CDR3 is TGTGCCAGCAGTGTGACGGGGGCGCTTACCAATGAGCAGTTCTTC.

This clonotype was seen repeatedly, ten times or more. V usage is TRBV21-1 and J usage is TRBJ2-5. TRBV21-1 is an annotated pseudogene. This CDR3 contains 16 residues. The CDR3 sequence is CASSKTRVTRRETQYF. In DNA form, the CDR3 reads TGTGCCAGCAGCAAAACGCGGGTTACACGTCGAGAGACCCAGTACTTC.

This clonotype has a count of ten or more. This chain joins TRBV5-1 and TRBJ2-5; weak D call: TRBD1 (6 bases). This CDR3 is built from 14 residues. V lost 3 bases to trimming and J lost 2 bases, with 11 bases between them. Germline CDR1 and CDR2: SGHRS and YFSETQ. CDR3 region: CASSSGQLQETQYF. The CDR3 DNA sequence: TGCGCCAGCAGCTCCGGACAGTTGCAAGAGACCCAGTACTTC. Using reference TRBV5-1 and TRBJ2-5 for the parts outside the CDR3, the full variable domain is KAGVTQTPRYLIKTRGQQVTLSCSPISGHRSVSWYQQTPGQGLQFLFEYFSETQRNKGNFPGRFSGRQFSNSRSEMNVSTLELGDSALYLCASSSGQLQETQYFGPGTRLLVL.

This clonotype was counted a few times. The V call is TRBV20-1, the J call TRBJ1-2; 8 bases are shared with TRBD1. With 3 bases clipped from V and 1 base from J, the junction kept 7 bases outside the gene matches. Germline V gene sequence: CDR1 DFQATT, CDR2 SNEGSKA (reference sequence). The CDR3 is made up of 15 amino acids. CDR3 region: CSARARDRFNYGYTF. In nucleotides, the CDR3 is TGCAGTGCTAGGGCGAGGGACAGGTTTAACTATGGCTACACCTTC.

The chain uses TRBV5-1 and TRBJ2-5; D call uncertain. The CDR3 length is 16 residues. CDR1 is SGHRS, CDR2 YFSETQ, per germline. V dropped 4 bases and J dropped 1 base, with 17 bases sitting between them. This CDR3 is CASSPNLGRSQETQYF. In nucleotides, the CDR3 is TGCGCCAGCAGCCCCAACCTCGGACGGTCCCAAGAGACCCAGTACTTC.

Many counts were recorded for this clonotype. The chain joins TRBV12-3 or TRBV12-4 to TRBJ1-1, with a tentative D call TRBD1 (5 bases). This CDR3 comprises 13 residues. Trimming took off 8 bases at V and 1 base at J, with 11 bases between the two ends. CDR3 DNA: TGTGCCAGCTCCATACAGGAGAACACTGAAGCTTTCTTT. Translating gives CASSIQENTEAFF.

This clonotype was counted many times. The chain has TRBV10-3 and TRBJ2-2; 7 bases line up with TRBD1. Trimming took 4 bases from V and 0 from J; bases not matched to a gene: 5. Germline CDR1 reads ENHRY; CDR2 reads SYGVKD. The CDR3 length is 16 residues. DNA for the CDR3: TGTGCCATCAGTGTCCCGGGACAGACGAACACCGGGGAGCTGTTTTTT. It codes for CAISVPGQTNTGELFF.

On this clonotype itself: A much bigger clone sits one base away, suggesting this may be a read error. The V gene is TRBV12-3 or TRBV12-4, the J gene TRBJ2-1; no definite D call. The CDR3 runs 12 residues. CDR3 sequence reads: CASSLSDNDQFF. CDR3 bases: TGTGCCAGCAGCTTGTCAGACAATGATCAGTTCTTC.

This clonotype was observed at least ten times. J is TRBJ2-3 and V is TRBV12-3 or TRBV12-4; 7 positions agree with TRBD1. The ends lost 5 bases at V and 2 bases at J; junction bases unmatched: 7. The CDR3 contains 15 residues. This CDR3 reads CASSPRTGFTDTQYF. The CDR3 nucleotides are TGTGCCAGCAGTCCCCGGACAGGCTTCACAGATACGCAGTATTTT.

The chain recombines TRBV12-3 or TRBV12-4 with TRBJ2-2; D may be TRBD2 (7 bases). Trimming took 7 bases from V and 6 from J, leaving 18 bases between them. This CDR3 has 15 amino acids. CDR3 sequence: CASKVPGGGAGELFF. DNA for the CDR3: TGTGCCAGCAAGGTTCCGGGGGGCGGGGCCGGGGAGCTGTTTTTT.

The chain has TRBV6-2 or TRBV6-3 and TRBJ2-1; the match to TRBD2 covers 13 bases. Germline values: CDR1 MNHEY, CDR2 SVGEGT. The CDR3 is 15 amino acids. Trimming removed 7 bases from V and 15 bases from J; junction bases left unmatched: 15. The CDR3 protein is CASIGSVGLAGFGFF. DNA of the CDR3: TGTGCCAGCATCGGTTCCGTGGGACTAGCGGGATTCGGGTTCTTC.

This clonotype was seen repeatedly, ten times or more. The chain recombines TRBV4-1 with TRBJ2-3, with D perhaps matching TRBD1 or TRBD2 (6 bases each). The germline gives CDR1 MGHRA, CDR2 YSYEKL. The CDR3 totals 19 residues. V shed 1 base and J shed 4 bases, with 24 bases lying between them. CDR3 region: CASSQGTKGDFLGADTQYF. For the CDR3, the DNA is TGCGCCAGCAGCCAAGGCACCAAGGGGGACTTTCTCGGGGCAGATACGCAGTATTTT.

This clonotype came up a few times. The V gene is TRBV7-3, the J gene TRBJ2-3; TRBD2 agrees at 13 bases. Germline V gives CDR1 SGHTA, CDR2 FQGTGA. V trimming: 5 bases; J trimming: 1 base; junction bases outside the gene matches: 3. The CDR3 spans 16 residues. Here the CDR3 DNA reads TGTGCCAGCAGCCTGGGACTAGCGGGGCGCACAGATACGCAGTATTTT. It specifies CASSLGLAGRTDTQYF.

This clonotype was observed a handful of times. The rearrangement links TRBV7-9 to TRBJ2-1; the D is unclear. This CDR3 comprises 15 residues. Trimming cost V 7 bases and J 0 bases, with 13 bases left between them. The germline V gene encodes CDR1 SEHNR and CDR2 FQNEAQ (reference sequence). The CDR3: CASTHRPSSYNEQFF. CDR3 DNA sequence: TGTGCCAGCACCCACCGCCCGAGCTCCTACAATGAGCAGTTCTTC.

Only a few counts were recorded for this clonotype. The chain uses TRBV7-2 and TRBJ2-7; 9 bases agree with TRBD1. This CDR3 is built from 15 residues. Germline V gene sequence: CDR1 SGHTA, CDR2 FQGNSA. V was clipped by 5 bases and J by 0 bases; unmatched bases: 5. The CDR3 reads CASSRTGVSSYEQYF. CDR3 coding DNA: TGTGCCAGCAGCCGGACAGGGGTAAGCTCCTACGAGCAGTACTTC.

A few counts support this clonotype. This rearrangement joins TRBV20-1 to TRBJ2-6; maybe TRBD2 (7 bases). Germline values: CDR1 DFQATT, CDR2 SNEGSKA (reference sequence). Trimming took off 4 bases at V and 2 bases at J, with 12 bases between the two ends. This CDR3 is 15 amino acids long. The CDR3 loop reads CSATRGGPGANVLTF. CDR3 nucleotide sequence: TGCAGTGCTACGAGGGGGGGCCCTGGGGCCAACGTCCTGACTTTC.

This clonotype was observed many times. V is TRBV2 and J is TRBJ2-3; no clear D. The germline V and J ends were trimmed by 8 bases and 1 base, with 7 bases remaining between them. Germline lookup yields CDR1 SNHLY and CDR2 FYNNEI. The CDR3 has 12 amino acids. CDR3 sequence (DNA): TGTGCCAGCGCCCTAGGCACAGATACGCAGTATTTT. Protein product: CASALGTDTQYF.

Comment on this clonotype: With a much larger clone just one base away, this may be a read error. The chain joins TRBV29-1 to TRBJ1-1, with unresolved D. The CDR3 is 12 amino acids. Germline V lookup: CDR1 SQVTM, CDR2 ANQGSEA. The CDR3 nucleotides read TGCACCGTTGTTCCTAGGGTGTCTGAAGCTTTCTTT. It translates to CTVVPRVSEAFF.

The sample holds many counts of this clonotype. The chain couples TRBV12-3 or TRBV12-4 to TRBJ1-1; perhaps TRBD1 as D (5 bases). Trimming shortened V by 7 bases and J by 4 bases, and 16 bases separated the two germline ends. The CDR3 runs to 14 residues. CDR3: CASTLTAGSTEAFF. The CDR3 DNA reads TGTGCCAGCACCCTGACCGCAGGGAGCACTGAAGCTTTCTTT.

Here the CDR3 reads CATATGGDLGYTF. In nucleotides, the CDR3 is TGTGCCACTGCGACAGGGGGCGACTTGGGCTACACCTTC. The rearrangement joins TRBV19 to TRBJ1-2; TRBD1 matches 10 bases. Looked up from germline, CDR1 is LNHDA and CDR2 is SQIVND (reference sequence). The CDR3 runs to 13 residues. The ends lost 10 bases at V and 8 bases at J; junction bases unmatched: 10.

In this sample, this clonotype turned up a few times. A junction boundary mismatches the germline segment, possibly from a read error. The rearrangement joins TRBV7-7 to TRBJ2-3; TRBD2 agrees at 14 bases. The germline gives CDR1 SSHAT, CDR2 FNYEAQ (reference sequence). The CDR3 runs to 16 residues. The CDR3, as DNA: TGTGCTAGCAGCAGGGGACTAGCGGGAGAGACAGATACGCAGTATTTT. Its translation is CASSRGLAGETDTQYF.

This chain joins TRBV12-3 or TRBV12-4 and TRBJ2-3; 13 bases fit TRBD2. Germline trimming cut 5 bases from V and 6 bases from J; bases unmatched to any gene: 11. This CDR3 is built from 17 residues. The CDR3 here is CASSTGLAGIDWDTQYF. CDR3 bases: TGTGCCAGCAGTACGGGACTAGCGGGAATCGATTGGGATACGCAGTATTTT.

With respect to this clonotype: It is likely a read error, because the conserved phenylalanine at the end of the CDR3 is missing. This sequence joins TRBV20-1 and TRBJ1-1, with no clear D. The V end was cut by 1 base, the J end by 2 bases, with 11 bases between. Germline lookup yields CDR1 DFQATT and CDR2 SNEGSKA (reference sequence). The CDR3 totals 14 residues. The CDR3 reads CSARGGWGNTEAFV. CDR3 in DNA: TGCAGTGCTAGAGGAGGGTGGGGTAACACTGAAGCTTTCGTT.